These 9 T cell receptor beta chains were sequenced from one sample in a study of spatial heterogeneity in lung cancer. Antigen specificity for these receptors is unknown. TCRdb re-called the 5' RACE reads through MiXCR, storing one row per CDR3 protein. The profile shows about 100,000 distinct CDR3 sequences, 3.5% to 5% of them singletons. Time point: sample taken at primary tumor resection. Overall study findings and caveats: Tumoral mutation counts were tracked by counts of expanded intratumoral alpha and beta TCRs.

This specimen was lung tumor tissue, taken at surgery. All receptors derive from a male donor with early-stage non-small cell lung cancer.

Many counts were recorded for this clonotype. This chain uses TRBV10-1 with TRBJ2-5; D may be TRBD1 or TRBD2 (5 bases each). The ends were cut back, 4 bases at V and 5 bases at J, with 14 bases in the middle. The V gene's germline CDR1 is WNHNN and CDR2 SYGVQD (reference sequence). The CDR3 loop spans 14 amino acids. The CDR3 here is CASSVGGDDETQYF. CDR3 sequence (DNA): TGCGCCAGCAGTGTTGGGGGAGACGACGAGACCCAGTACTTC.

This clonotype was detected many times. The CDR3 DNA reads as TGTGCCAGCAGTTTAATGGTAATGGGCGCCCCATTCTGGGAGCAGTTCTTC. This codes for CASSLMVMGAPFWEQFF. The V and J genes are TRBV12-3 or TRBV12-4 and TRBJ2-1, with unresolved D. The ends were cut back, 2 bases at V and 10 bases at J, with 24 bases in the middle. The CDR3 is made up of 17 amino acids.

This clonotype was seen ten or more times. The V gene is TRBV5-5, the J gene TRBJ2-7; D is perhaps TRBD1 (5 bases). Germline-derived CDR1 and CDR2 are SGHKS and YYEKEE (reference sequence). This CDR3 contains 14 residues. The V and J ends lost 6 bases and 1 base respectively, with 14 bases between them. The CDR3 protein is CASTHSRASYEQYF. For the CDR3, the DNA is TGTGCCAGCACCCATTCCAGGGCGTCCTACGAGCAGTACTTC. The full variable domain, its missing parts supplied by reference TRBV5-5 and TRBJ2-7, is DAGVTQSPTHLIKTRGQQVTLRCSPISGHKSVSWYQQVLGQGPQFIFQYYEKEERGRGNFPDRFSARQFPNYSSELNVNALLLGDSALYLCASTHSRASYEQYFGPGTRLTVT.

This clonotype has a handful of counts. Possible read error: a much larger clone is one base away. The chain uses TRBV12-3 or TRBV12-4 and TRBJ2-3; D not resolved. Trimming cost V 6 bases and J 6 bases, with 19 bases left between them. The CDR3 has 15 amino acids. The CDR3: CASSRSRIELDTQYF. Here the CDR3 DNA reads TGTGCCAGCAGCCGGTCTAGGATCGAGTTGGATACGCAGTATTTT.

This clonotype appeared once. A read error may be the cause here, since a much bigger clone is one base away. This rearrangement joins TRBV6-5 to TRBJ2-1; D tentatively reads TRBD1 or TRBD2 (5 bases each). Trimming left V 6 bases short and J 8 bases short, with 14 bases between. This CDR3 comprises 13 residues. The V gene's germline CDR1 is MNHEY and CDR2 SVGAGI. CDR3 DNA: TGTGCCAGCAGACCGGGACGTCGAGATGAGCAGTTCTTC. As protein: CASRPGRRDEQFF.

The sample holds many counts of this clonotype. The gene calls are TRBV27 and TRBJ2-1; TRBD1 aligns across 8 bases. The J segment lost 4 bases and the V segment lost 2 bases, leaving 4 bases of the junction unmatched. Looked up from germline, CDR1 is MNHEY and CDR2 is SMNVEV (reference sequence). The CDR3 contains 15 residues. Written as DNA, the CDR3 is TGTGCCAGCAGTTTAGAGCGGACAGGGTACAATGAGCAGTTCTTC. Residues: CASSLERTGYNEQFF.

This clonotype was observed at least ten times. CDR3 protein: CASSEVTGGPDTQYF. In DNA, the CDR3 is TGTGCCAGCAGTGAAGTGACAGGGGGGCCAGATACGCAGTATTTT. V gene TRBV6-1 combines with J gene TRBJ2-3; TRBD1 aligns across 9 bases. Germline values: CDR1 MNHNS, CDR2 SASEGT. Trimming removed 1 base from V and 4 bases from J; junction bases left unmatched: 3. This CDR3 is 15 amino acids long.

V is TRBV20-1 and J is TRBJ1-6; D is undetermined. CDR3 length: 15 amino acids. V dropped 0 bases and J dropped 9 bases, with 15 bases sitting between them. Germline V gene sequence: CDR1 DFQATT, CDR2 SNEGSKA (reference sequence). CDR3: CSARELGRPGSPLHF. DNA for the CDR3: TGCAGTGCTAGAGAACTTGGCCGTCCGGGTTCACCCCTCCACTTT.

The sample holds many counts of this clonotype. V gene TRBV5-1 combines with J gene TRBJ2-7; 15 positions agree with TRBD2. V dropped 4 bases and J dropped 4; count of bases not matched to a gene: 3. Germline CDR1 reads SGHRS; CDR2 reads YFSETQ. The length of the CDR3 is 15 residues. CDR3 nucleotides: TGCGCCAGCAGCCTCGGACTAGCGGGAGGGTACGAGCAGTACTTC. Translated, it gives CASSLGLAGGYEQYF.